A single sample is the source of the 28 T cell receptor beta chains below, sequenced in a study of blood T cell repertoires in COVID-19. The repertoire was sequenced with immunoSEQ multiplex PCR; TCRdb's copy has only in-frame clones and lacks some. The sample lists under 65,000 clones; about 80% were seen once. Sequences were obtained from peripheral blood. These receptors were taken from a woman aged 55-70 years with acute or convalescent COVID-19.

This clone was found a few times. This chain joins TRBV29-1 and TRBJ2-5, with D perhaps matching TRBD1 (8 bases). CDR1 SQVTM and CDR2 ANQGSEA come from the germline V gene. The CDR3 covers 12 residues. Between the trimmed V and J ends, which lost 7 bases and 5 bases, there was a span of 14 bases. The CDR3, as DNA: TGCAGCGCCTTACAGGGGGGGGAGACCCAGTACTTC. Its translation: CSALQGGETQYF.

The chain couples TRBV10-3 to TRBJ1-1, with D possibly being TRBD1 (6 bases). This CDR3 has 14 amino acids. Germline V CDR1 and CDR2: ENHRY, SYGVKD. The V end was cut by 4 bases, the J end by 5 bases, with 14 bases between. The CDR3 sequence is CAISATGRVTEAFF. The CDR3 coding sequence is TGTGCCATCAGTGCAACAGGGCGAGTAACTGAAGCTTTCTTT.

The V and J genes are TRBV5-1 and TRBJ1-2; perhaps TRBD1 as D (6 bases). Trimming stripped 2 bases from V and 6 bases from J, with 14 bases between. The CDR3 totals 14 residues. CDR1 SGHRS and CDR2 YFSETQ come from the germline V gene. The CDR3 here is CASSFSWGPDGYTF. DNA for the CDR3: TGCGCCAGCAGCTTTAGTTGGGGGCCGGATGGCTACACCTTC.

V and J are TRBV7-9 and TRBJ1-2, with D possibly TRBD1 on 5 matching bases. The V gene lost 3 bases and the J gene lost 8 bases, with 13 bases spanning the gap. In germline, CDR1 is SEHNR, CDR2 FQNEAQ (reference sequence). The CDR3 totals 13 residues. CDR3 coding DNA: TGTGCCAGCAGCTTGTTACAGGTGGGAGGCTACACCTTC. It codes for CASSLLQVGGYTF.

V usage is TRBV6-4 and J usage is TRBJ2-7; 8 nucleotides align to TRBD2. Germline CDR1 MRHNA, CDR2 SNTAGT. Trimming cost V 5 bases and J 1 base; bases outside gene matches: 7. CDR3 length equals 15 residues. The CDR3 DNA reads TGTGCCAGCAGTAGAGAAAGCGGGGGTTCCTACGAGCAGTACTTC. This sequence encodes CASSRESGGSYEQYF.

The chain recombines TRBV7-8 with TRBJ1-5; D gene unclear. Per germline, CDR1 SGHVS and CDR2 FQNEAQ. The CDR3 is made up of 14 amino acids. The V end lost 5 bases, the J end lost 5 bases, and 13 bases lay between the germline ends. As DNA, the CDR3 is TGTGCCAGCAGCGGGAGGACTTTCGATCAGCCCCAGCATTTT. Translation gives CASSGRTFDQPQHF.

The chain uses TRBV15 and TRBJ1-2; the D gene is possibly TRBD1 (6 bases). The CDR3 contains 14 residues. Trimming removed 3 bases at V and 4 bases at J, with 12 bases between. Germline lookup yields CDR1 LNHNV and CDR2 YYDKDF (reference sequence). The CDR3 reads CATSRAGGPYGYTF. The CDR3 DNA follows: TGTGCCACCAGCAGGGCGGGGGGGCCCTATGGCTACACCTTC.

This clone was picked up one time. DNA of the CDR3: TGTGCCAGCAGCAAAGGAGAGACAGGGACACCCTCTACGGACTTC. This encodes CASSKGETGTPSTDF. V is TRBV21-1 and J is TRBJ2-4; the table gives TRBD1 as D, unverified against the DNA. TRBV21-1 is a pseudogene. The length of the CDR3 is 15 residues.

The chain uses TRBV5-1 and TRBJ1-5; D call uncertain. Germline V CDR1 and CDR2: SGHRS, YFSETQ. The CDR3 length is 15 residues. V lost 4 bases and J 0 bases, leaving 11 bases between the germline ends. CDR3 bases: TGCGCCAGCAGCCTGAACAGCAATAGCAATCAGCCCCAGCATTTT. Translation: CASSLNSNSNQPQHF.

This CDR3 is CASSPRTLNSYNEQFF. The CDR3 nucleotides are TGTGCCAGCAGCCCCAGGACACTTAACTCCTACAATGAGCAGTTCTTC. The chain recombines TRBV7-9 with TRBJ2-1; D possibly corresponds to TRBD1 (5 bases). Germline V CDR1 and CDR2: SEHNR, FQNEAQ (reference sequence). V was pared by 5 bases and J by 0 bases, with 14 bases between. CDR3 length: 16 residues. Combining the CDR3 with reference TRBV7-9 and TRBJ2-1 gives the whole variable domain DTGVSQNPRHKITKRGQNVTFRCDPISEHNRLYWYRQTLGQGPEFLTYFQNEAQLEKSRLLSDRFSAERPKGSFSTLEIQRTEQGDSAMYLCASSPRTLNSYNEQFFGPGTRLTVL.

This sequence joins TRBV5-5 and TRBJ2-7; 8 nucleotides line up with TRBD2. Germline values: CDR1 SGHKS, CDR2 YYEKEE (reference sequence). J lost 1 base, V lost 0 bases, and 3 bases had no gene match. CDR3 length: 15 residues. CDR3 region: CASSLAAGASYEQYF. The CDR3, as DNA: TGTGCCAGCAGCTTGGCAGCGGGGGCGTCCTACGAGCAGTACTTC.

The V gene is TRBV5-6, the J gene TRBJ1-3, with no clear D. The CDR3 covers 16 residues. Germline values: CDR1 SGHDT, CDR2 YYEEEE. V was cut by 1 base and J by 2 bases, with 13 bases left in between. The CDR3 protein is CASSLRPMGAGNTIYF. The CDR3 DNA reads TGTGCCAGCAGCTTGAGACCAATGGGAGCTGGAAACACCATATATTTT.

The rearrangement uses TRBV15 and TRBJ1-3; TRBD1 matches at 7 bases. With V trimmed by 5 bases and J by 2 bases, 3 bases remained unmatched. CDR1 and CDR2 (germline): LNHNV, YYDKDF (reference sequence). The length of the CDR3 is 14 residues. CDR3 in amino acids: CATSGDRPGNTIYF. CDR3 nucleotides: TGTGCCACCAGCGGGGACAGACCTGGAAACACCATATATTTT.

The V and J genes are TRBV5-6 and TRBJ1-3; D call uncertain. The CDR3 contains 15 residues. Germline V gene lookup returns CDR1 SGHDT and CDR2 YYEEEE. V lost 4 bases and J 0 bases, leaving 11 bases between the germline ends. CDR3 in amino acids: CASSLRESSGNTIYF. The CDR3 bases are TGTGCCAGCAGCCTACGGGAGTCCTCTGGAAACACCATATATTTT.

This chain joins TRBV2 and TRBJ2-3, with 11 bases identical to TRBD1. The V gene end was trimmed by 7 bases and the J gene end by 4 bases; junction bases not matched to a gene: 7. This CDR3 is built from 15 residues. CDR1 is SNHLY and CDR2 is FYNNEI in the germline V gene. The DNA for the CDR3 is TGTGCCAGCATTAGGGACAGGGGGAGTGCAGATACGCAGTATTTT. Translated, it gives CASIRDRGSADTQYF.

J is TRBJ2-7 and V is TRBV4-1; D remains unclear. The CDR3 runs to 13 residues. V gave up 1 base and J gave up 9 bases, with 13 bases separating them. Germline CDR1 and CDR2: MGHRA and YSYEKL. CDR3 DNA sequence: TGCGCCAGCAGCCAAGGGCAGAAGTTTGGGCAGTACTTC. Translation gives CASSQGQKFGQYF.

This chain uses TRBV12-3 or TRBV12-4 with TRBJ1-1; D perhaps matches TRBD1 (6 bases). V shed 9 bases and J shed 8 bases, with 16 bases lying between them. The length of the CDR3 is 12 residues. The CDR3 spells CASSRGGPEAFF. In DNA form, the CDR3 reads TGTGCCAGTTCGAGGGGGGGGCCAGAAGCTTTCTTT.

This clone was detected only a few times. The V and J genes are TRBV7-6 and TRBJ1-6; maybe TRBD1 (6 bases). Trimming stripped 4 bases from V and 9 bases from J, with 13 bases between. CDR1 SGHVS and CDR2 FNYEAQ come from the germline V gene. The CDR3 is 14 residues long. The CDR3 loop is CASSSSQGSSPLHF. DNA of the CDR3: TGTGCCAGCAGCTCTTCACAGGGATCTTCACCCCTCCACTTT.

The J gene is TRBJ1-2, the V gene TRBV6-5, with D possibly being TRBD1 (6 bases). There are 14 residues in the CDR3. Trimming took off 11 bases at V and 8 bases at J, with 24 bases between the two ends. Germline CDR1 and CDR2: MNHEY and SVGAGI. The CDR3 protein is CAEQPREQGDGYTF. The CDR3 DNA is TGTGCCGAACAACCTCGGGAACAGGGCGACGGCTACACCTTC.

V is TRBV19 and J is TRBJ2-1; no clear D gene. This CDR3 region has 13 residues. CDR1 and CDR2 from the germline V gene are LNHDA and SQIVND (reference sequence). The V gene lost 5 bases and the J gene lost 6 bases, with 11 bases spanning the gap. The CDR3 here is CASSLSRFNEQFF. DNA of the CDR3: TGTGCCAGTAGTCTCTCCCGGTTCAATGAGCAGTTCTTC.

This chain joins TRBV2 and TRBJ1-5; TRBD1 agrees at 11 bases. In germline, CDR1 is SNHLY, CDR2 FYNNEI. The CDR3 has 17 residues. V trimming: 6 bases; J trimming: 3 bases; junction bases outside the gene matches: 10. This CDR3 is CASRGGQGARANQPQHF. Here the CDR3 DNA reads TGTGCCAGCAGGGGTGGACAGGGGGCGAGGGCCAATCAGCCCCAGCATTTT.

The gene calls are TRBV6-5 and TRBJ1-2, with D possibly being TRBD1 (6 bases). Germline V CDR1 and CDR2: MNHEY, SVGAGI. The CDR3 consists of 15 residues. V dropped 6 bases and J dropped 2 bases, with 16 bases sitting between them. CDR3 nucleotides: TGTGCCAGCAGCTCTCCCAGGGACACCAACTATGGCTACACCTTC. Amino acids: CASSSPRDTNYGYTF.

The rearrangement links TRBV3-1 (or the pseudogene TRBV3-2) to TRBJ2-2; 10 bases fit TRBD2. Germline values: CDR1 LGHDT, CDR2 YNNKEL (reference sequence). After removal of 5 bases from V and 7 bases from J, the junction contained 10 bases not matched to a gene. This CDR3 region has 16 residues. The CDR3 DNA reads TGTGCCAGCAGCTCTACCCCCGCTAGCGGGAGCGGGGAGCTGTTTTTT. Encoded protein: CASSSTPASGSGELFF.

The V call is TRBV4-1, the J call TRBJ1-2; D uncertain. Germline V lookup: CDR1 MGHRA, CDR2 YSYEKL. The length of the CDR3 is 17 residues. Trimming took 0 bases from V and 8 from J, leaving 22 bases between them. CDR3 protein: CASSQDPVRGTHLGYTF. The CDR3 DNA reads as TGCGCCAGCAGCCAAGATCCAGTTCGGGGTACACATTTGGGCTACACCTTC.

This clone occurred a few times. This sequence joins TRBV9 and TRBJ1-5; D unclear. CDR1 is SGDLS and CDR2 is YYNGEE in the germline V gene. Trimming left V 0 bases short and J 2 bases short, with 6 bases between. This CDR3 contains 14 residues. The CDR3 sequence is CASSVGVGNQPQHF. DNA of the CDR3: TGTGCCAGCAGCGTAGGAGTTGGCAATCAGCCCCAGCATTTT.

This clone appeared once. The rearrangement links TRBV5-1 to TRBJ1-2; 8 bases fit TRBD1. The J segment lost 6 bases and the V segment lost 6 bases, leaving 13 bases of the junction unmatched. From germline, CDR1 is SGHRS and CDR2 YFSETQ. The CDR3 has 15 amino acids. The CDR3 sequence is CASNRDGQGSNGYTF. DNA of the CDR3: TGCGCCAGCAATCGCGATGGACAGGGAAGTAATGGCTACACCTTC.

The chain has TRBV7-9 and TRBJ1-1, with 7 bases matching TRBD1. The germline CDR1 and CDR2 sequences are SEHNR and FQNEAQ (reference sequence). The CDR3 has 13 residues. V shed 11 bases, J shed 8 bases, and the junction held 14 bases outside the gene matches. The CDR3 bases are TGTGCCGGGGTGGGGGGTGACAGGGACGAAGCTTTCTTT. It specifies CAGVGGDRDEAFF.

The V and J genes are TRBV7-2 and TRBJ2-1; D may be TRBD2 (6 bases). Germline-derived CDR1 and CDR2 are SGHTA and FQGNSA. The CDR3 has 14 amino acids. The V end was cut by 5 bases, the J end by 14 bases, with 22 bases between. The CDR3 sequence: CASSPYTGWEEKFF. In DNA, the CDR3 is TGTGCCAGCAGCCCATACACGGGGTGGGAGGAAAAGTTCTTC. The entire variable domain, with the rest obtained from reference TRBV7-2 and TRBJ2-1, is as follows: GAGVSQSPSNKVTEKGKDVELRCDPISGHTALYWYRQSLGQGLEFLIYFQGNSAPDKSGLPSDRFSAERTGGSVSTLTIQRTQQEDSAVYLCASSPYTGWEEKFFGPGTRLTVL.